A selection of T cell receptor beta chains follows, all from one sample in a study of low-dose radiotherapy and immunotherapy resistance in tumors. TCRdb ran MiXCR on the reads and lists one entry per CDR3 protein. The repertoire consists of around 80,000 distinct CDR3 sequences, with 15% to 20% occurring once and the leading ten covering roughly 1.4%. Here the sequenced sample was PBMCs, taken after low-dose radiotherapy plus immunotherapy. These receptors were obtained from a male donor with prostate cancer. Each CDR3 is given with its conserved first and last residue. The D gene is left open where the match is weak. A row's size may be missing; if present it is once, few, many or a size class.

J: TRBJ2-1; size: few; V: TRBV18; D: TRBD2; DNA: TGTGCCAGCTCACCACGGTCTTCGGGACTAGCGGGTCACAATGAGCAGTTCTTC; CDR3: CASSPRSSGLAGHNEQFF
J: TRBJ2-1; size: many; V: TRBV6-8; D: TRBD1; DNA: TGTGCCAGCAGTTACGACCAGGGGGTAGCCTACAATGAGCAGTTCTTC; CDR3: CASSYDQGVAYNEQFF
J: TRBJ2-1; size: NA; V: TRBV7-2; D: NA; DNA: TGTGCCAGCAGCTTATTAAGCGGAACCTACAATGAGCAGTTCTTC; CDR3: CASSLLSGTYNEQFF
J: TRBJ1-1; size: NA; V: TRBV5-8; D: NA; DNA: TGTGCCAGCAGCTTGGAAATCCAGTCCGGGACGCGCTCTGAAGCTTTCTTT; CDR3: CASSLEIQSGTRSEAFF
J: TRBJ2-3; size: many; V: TRBV5-4; D: NA; DNA: TGTGCCAGCAGCTTGGATACACTTAGCACAGATACGCAGTATTTT; CDR3: CASSLDTLSTDTQYF
J: TRBJ2-7; size: many; V: TRBV5-1; D: NA; DNA: TGCGCCAGCAGCTTGGGGGGACAACGGGGAGGCGAGCAGTACTTC; CDR3: CASSLGGQRGGEQYF
J: TRBJ2-2; size: NA; V: TRBV7-6; D: NA; DNA: NA; CDR3: CASSTGTSGRAPFTKGGELFFF
J: TRBJ2-7; size: many; V: TRBV20-1; D: TRBD1; DNA: TGCAGTGCTTCGACAGGGAACGAGCAGTACTTC; CDR3: CSASTGNEQYF
J: TRBJ2-3; size: many; V: TRBV4-2; D: TRBD2; DNA: TGTGCCAGCAGCCAGGCGGGACTAGCGGGAGTAAAAGATACGCAGTATTTT; CDR3: CASSQAGLAGVKDTQYF
J: TRBJ2-5; size: NA; V: TRBV5-5; D: TRBD1; DNA: TGTGCTAGCAGCTACCAGGGGGCAGAGGAGACCCAGTACTTC; CDR3: CASSYQGAEETQYF
J: TRBJ2-7; size: many; V: TRBV28; D: NA; DNA: TGTGCCAGCAGTCGAGGGACACAGGGAACCTACGAGCAGTACTTC; CDR3: CASSRGTQGTYEQYF
J: TRBJ2-3; size: many; V: TRBV14; D: TRBD2; DNA: TGTGCCAGCAGCCTCGGGGGGCTAGCGGGAACGGGAAGCCCTACGCAGTATTTT; CDR3: CASSLGGLAGTGSPTQYF
J: TRBJ1-5; size: many; V: TRBV6-6; D: NA; DNA: TGTGCCAGCAGCTACCGCGGACAGTCCAATCAGCCCCAGCATTTT; CDR3: CASSYRGQSNQPQHF
J: TRBJ2-3; size: many; V: TRBV27; D: TRBD2; DNA: TGTGCCAGCAGTTTATCACCGGGACTAGCCGTAGATACGCAGTATTTT; CDR3: CASSLSPGLAVDTQYF
J: TRBJ1-6; size: many; V: TRBV18; D: NA; DNA: TGTGCCAGCTCACCACCTAATAATTCACCCCTCCACTTT; CDR3: CASSPPNNSPLHF
J: TRBJ2-7; size: few; V: TRBV7-8; D: TRBD2; DNA: TGTGCCAGCAGCCCCGGGACTAGCCCCGAGCAGTACTTC; CDR3: CASSPGTSPEQYF
J: TRBJ2-3; size: NA; V: TRBV11-2; D: NA; DNA: TGTGCCAGCAGCTTAGACAGCCCCACAGATACGCAGTATTTT; CDR3: CASSLDSPTDTQYF
J: TRBJ1-6; size: many; V: TRBV20-1; D: TRBD1; DNA: TGCAGTGCGCGTCCCGGGACAGCGAATAATTCACCCCTCCACTTT; CDR3: CSARPGTANNSPLHF
J: TRBJ2-5; size: NA; V: TRBV5-4; D: NA; DNA: TGTGCCAGCAGCCTACCACAGGGAGAAGAGACCCAGTACTTC; CDR3: CASSLPQGEETQYF
J: TRBJ2-7; size: many; V: TRBV12-3/TRBV12-4; D: TRBD1; DNA: TGTGCCAGCAGTTTGGGGACAGGAGGATACGAGCAGTACTTC; CDR3: CASSLGTGGYEQYF
J: TRBJ1-2; size: NA; V: TRBV20-1; D: NA; DNA: TGCAGTTACTCCCAGGGGAACTATGGCTACACCTTC; CDR3: CSYSQGNYGYTF
J: TRBJ2-7; size: many; V: TRBV7-9; D: NA; DNA: TGTGCCAGCAGCCCTGGAGCCTACGAGCAGTACTTC; CDR3: CASSPGAYEQYF
J: TRBJ1-4; size: many; V: TRBV28; D: NA; DNA: TGTGCCAGCAGCTCCACCACGGGCTCGAGAGGCGAAAAACTGTTTTTT; CDR3: CASSSTTGSRGEKLFF
J: TRBJ2-7; size: many; V: TRBV27; D: NA; DNA: TGTGCCAGCAAAAGGGGTCGGGGCTCCTACGAGCAGTACTTC; CDR3: CASKRGRGSYEQYF
J: TRBJ1-3; size: many; V: TRBV7-2; D: NA; DNA: TGTGCCAGCAGCTTAGGAGGGAATGGAAACACCATATATTTT; CDR3: CASSLGGNGNTIYF
J: TRBJ2-7; size: many; V: TRBV24-1; D: NA; DNA: TGTGCCACCAGTCAAGGTTACGAGCAGTACTTC; CDR3: CATSQGYEQYF
J: TRBJ2-7; size: many; V: TRBV20-1; D: NA; DNA: TGCAGTGCTACGAAGGCAGGGCGGAGCGAGCAGTACTTC; CDR3: CSATKAGRSEQYF
J: TRBJ2-3; size: many; V: TRBV19; D: NA; DNA: TGTGCCACCCGCCCCCGGGGTTCAGATACGCAGTATTTT; CDR3: CATRPRGSDTQYF
J: TRBJ2-1; size: once; V: TRBV25-1; D: NA; DNA: TGTGCCAGCAGGTCCTCGACGTGGATCTTC; CDR3: CASRSSTWIF